This T cell receptor beta chain was sequenced for a study of T cells after yellow fever vaccination. From the 5' RACE reads, TCRdb called clonotypes with MiXCR, one entry per CDR3 protein. This sample has around 340,000 distinct CDR3 sequences; around 12% occur once, and the top ten carry 2.5% to 4%. Germline trimming cut 2 bases from V and 1 base from J; bases unmatched to any gene: 3. Per germline, CDR1 LNHNV and CDR2 YYDKDF (reference sequence). There are 15 residues in the CDR3. The chain is built from TRBV15 and TRBJ2-3, with 7 bases identical to TRBD2. This clonotype originated in a man between 18 and 29 years old who received the YFV17D yellow fever vaccine. The material sequenced was CD4+ T cells sorted from PBMCs, taken 15 days after the yellow fever booster vaccination. CDR3 in amino acids: CATSRKSGGTDTQYF. The CDR3 DNA reads as TGTGCCACCAGCAGAAAGAGCGGGGGCACAGATACGCAGTATTTT.